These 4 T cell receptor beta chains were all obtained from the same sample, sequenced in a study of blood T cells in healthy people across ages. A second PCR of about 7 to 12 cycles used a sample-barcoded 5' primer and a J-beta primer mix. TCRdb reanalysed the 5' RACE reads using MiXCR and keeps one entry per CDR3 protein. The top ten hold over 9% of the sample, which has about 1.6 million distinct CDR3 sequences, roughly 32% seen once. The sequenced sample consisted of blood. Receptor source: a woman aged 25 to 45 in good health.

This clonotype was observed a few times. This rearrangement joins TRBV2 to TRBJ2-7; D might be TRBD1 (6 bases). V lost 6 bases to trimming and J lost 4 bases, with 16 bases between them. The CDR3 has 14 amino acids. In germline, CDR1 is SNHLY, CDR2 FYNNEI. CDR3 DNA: TGTGCCAGCAGGAGAGACAGGTCCCTTTACGAGCAGTACTTC. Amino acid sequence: CASRRDRSLYEQYF. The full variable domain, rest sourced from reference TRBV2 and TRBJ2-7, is EPEVTQTPSHQVTQMGQEVILRCVPISNHLYFYWYRQILGQKVEFLVSFYNNEISEKSEIFDDQFSVERPDGSNFTLKIRSTKLEDSAMYFCASRRDRSLYEQYFGPGTRLTVT.

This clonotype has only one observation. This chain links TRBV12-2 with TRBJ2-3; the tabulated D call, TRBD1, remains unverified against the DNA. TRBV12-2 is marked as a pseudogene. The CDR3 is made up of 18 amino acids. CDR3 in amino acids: CASRLAGWGASGTDTQYF. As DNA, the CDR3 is TGTGCAAGTCGCTTAGCGGGCTGGGGGGCCTCTGGCACAGATACGCAGTATTTT.

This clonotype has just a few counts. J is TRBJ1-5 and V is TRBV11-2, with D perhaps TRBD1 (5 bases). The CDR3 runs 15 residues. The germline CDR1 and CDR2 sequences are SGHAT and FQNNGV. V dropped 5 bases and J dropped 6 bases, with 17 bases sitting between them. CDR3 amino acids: CASSPSGTQSQPQHF. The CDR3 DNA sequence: TGTGCCAGCAGCCCATCCGGGACTCAAAGTCAGCCCCAGCATTTT.

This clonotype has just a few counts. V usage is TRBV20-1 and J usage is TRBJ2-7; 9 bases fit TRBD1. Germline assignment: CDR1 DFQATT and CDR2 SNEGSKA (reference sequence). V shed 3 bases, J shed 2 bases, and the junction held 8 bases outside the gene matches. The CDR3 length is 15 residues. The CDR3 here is CSASDSDRGTYEQYF. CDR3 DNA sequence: TGCAGTGCTAGTGATTCCGACAGGGGGACCTACGAGCAGTACTTC.